This entry concerns a single TCR beta chain. Its antigen is as yet unknown. Per the germline V gene, CDR1 is SGDLS and CDR2 is YYNGEE. This CDR3 has 16 residues. V lost 0 bases and J lost 4, with 15 bases in between. The method was immunoSEQ multiplex PCR; TCRdb's version includes in-frame clones alone and lacks a portion of them. The sample holds about 2 million clones, around 96% seen once. Selected positively for CCR7 and CD45RO-negative, naive CD8 cells excluded terminally differentiated effector memory CD45RA+ cells. The sample comes from a study of shared clonotypes between healthy human individuals. Findings of the study overall: As a rule, naive subsets had a larger estimated richness than memory subsets.

The chain joins TRBV9 to TRBJ2-3; D unresolved. The sequenced sample consisted of naive CD8+ T cells sorted from blood. This TCR came from a man aged 18 to 30 in good health. The chain's CDR3 is CASSVDQYWSPDTQYF. CDR3 sequence (DNA): TGTGCCAGCAGCGTAGATCAGTACTGGAGCCCAGATACGCAGTATTTT.